This T cell receptor (beta chain) was profiled in a study of T cell responses to AZD1222 COVID-19 vaccine. This table comes from immunoSEQ multiplex PCR, and its TCRdb copy is limited to in-frame clones, with some not included. The sample has about 49,000 clones, roughly three quarters seen once. The clonotype comes from an adult in good health. The sample here was peripheral blood, taken on day 0 of MenACWY control vaccination.

In DNA, the CDR3 is TGTGCCTGGAGTAGGGAGGACGAGCAGTACTTC. Translated: CAWSREDEQYF. This chain uses TRBV30 with TRBJ2-7; tentative D call: TRBD2 (6 bases). Trimming removed 2 bases at V and 5 bases at J, with 7 bases between. The CDR3 runs to 11 residues. CDR1 GTSNPN and CDR2 SVGIG come from the germline V gene (reference sequence).